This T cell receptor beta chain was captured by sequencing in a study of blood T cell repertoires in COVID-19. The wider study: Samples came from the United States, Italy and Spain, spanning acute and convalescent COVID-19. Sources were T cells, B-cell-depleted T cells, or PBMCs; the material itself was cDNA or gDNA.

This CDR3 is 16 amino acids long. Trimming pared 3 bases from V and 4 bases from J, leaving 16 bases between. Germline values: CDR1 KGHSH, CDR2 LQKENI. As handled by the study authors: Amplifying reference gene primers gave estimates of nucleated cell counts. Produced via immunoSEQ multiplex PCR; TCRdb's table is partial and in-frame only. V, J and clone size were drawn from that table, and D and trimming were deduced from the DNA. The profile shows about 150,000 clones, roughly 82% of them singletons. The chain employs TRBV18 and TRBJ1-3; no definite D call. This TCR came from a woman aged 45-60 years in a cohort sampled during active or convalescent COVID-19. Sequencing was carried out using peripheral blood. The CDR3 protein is CASSPNKAMGGNTIYF. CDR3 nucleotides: TGTGCCAGCTCACCGAATAAGGCCATGGGCGGAAACACCATATATTTT.